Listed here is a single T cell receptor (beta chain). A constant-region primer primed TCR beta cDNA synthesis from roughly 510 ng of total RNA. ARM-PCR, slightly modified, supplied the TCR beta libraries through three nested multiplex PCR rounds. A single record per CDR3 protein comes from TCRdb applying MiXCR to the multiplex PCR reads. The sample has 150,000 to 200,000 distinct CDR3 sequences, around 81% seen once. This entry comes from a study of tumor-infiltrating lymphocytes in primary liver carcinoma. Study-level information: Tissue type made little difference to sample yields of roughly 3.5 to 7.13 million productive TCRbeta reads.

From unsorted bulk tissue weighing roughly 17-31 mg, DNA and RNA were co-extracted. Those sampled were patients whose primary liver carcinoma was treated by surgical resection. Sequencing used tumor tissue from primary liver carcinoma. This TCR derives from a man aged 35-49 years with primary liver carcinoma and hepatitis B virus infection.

CDR3 in amino acids: CASKIGTNAGELFF. In DNA, the CDR3 is TGTGCCAGCAAGATTGGAACTAACGCCGGGGAGCTGTTTTTT. This chain connects TRBV6-1 to TRBJ2-2, with D unclear. Germline V gene lookup returns CDR1 MNHNS and CDR2 SASEGT. The CDR3 has 14 residues. V lost 7 bases and J lost 6, with 15 bases in between.